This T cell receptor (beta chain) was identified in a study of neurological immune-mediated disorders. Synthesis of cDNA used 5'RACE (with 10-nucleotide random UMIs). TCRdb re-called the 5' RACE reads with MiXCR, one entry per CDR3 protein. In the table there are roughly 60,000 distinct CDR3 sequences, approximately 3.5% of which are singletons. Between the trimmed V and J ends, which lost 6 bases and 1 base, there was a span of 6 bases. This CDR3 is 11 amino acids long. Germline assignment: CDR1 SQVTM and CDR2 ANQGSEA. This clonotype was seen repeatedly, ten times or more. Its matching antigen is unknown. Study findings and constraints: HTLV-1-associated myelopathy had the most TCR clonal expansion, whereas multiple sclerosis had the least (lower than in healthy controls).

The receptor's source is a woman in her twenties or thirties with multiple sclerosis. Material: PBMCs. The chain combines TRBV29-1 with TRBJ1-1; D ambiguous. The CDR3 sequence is CSVLKNTEAFF. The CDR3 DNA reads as TGCAGCGTCCTAAAGAACACTGAAGCTTTCTTT.